Listed here are 18 T cell receptor beta chains from one sample, sequenced in a study of breast tumors, draining lymph nodes, adjacent tissues. Each CDR3 protein gets one entry after TCRdb re-called the multiplex PCR reads with MiXCR. The sample lists roughly 14,000 distinct CDR3 sequences, less than 70% seen once, with more than 30% in the top ten. The sequenced sample consisted of tumor-adjacent breast tissue. The receptors were sampled from a female donor with breast cancer. Some clones in this sample may be carry-over from other donors' samples.

The rearrangement joins TRBV20-1 to TRBJ1-5, with 9 bases fitting TRBD1. CDR3 size: 16 residues. Germline V gene lookup returns CDR1 DFQATT and CDR2 SNEGSKA (reference sequence). Trimming cost V 6 bases and J 1 base; bases outside gene matches: 10. The CDR3 DNA reads as TGCAGTGCCTCCCCGGGACAGGGTGGAAGCAATCAGCCCCAGCATTTT. It translates to CSASPGQGGSNQPQHF.

This clonotype is medium-sized (0.01 to 0.1%). The J gene is TRBJ1-3, the V gene TRBV6-4, with no clear D. There are 13 residues in the CDR3. The V end lost 8 bases, the J end lost 2 bases, and 10 bases lay between the germline ends. Germline V gene sequence: CDR1 MRHNA, CDR2 SNTAGT. The CDR3 sequence: CASSVSPGNTIYF. CDR3 coding DNA: TGTGCCAGCTCTGTATCCCCTGGAAACACCATATATTTT.

As DNA, the CDR3 is TGTGCCAGCAATCCTGGACTAGCGGGAGAAAACGAGCAGTACTTC. Translation: CASNPGLAGENEQYF. This chain connects TRBV7-2 to TRBJ2-7; 13 bases match TRBD2. The CDR3 loop spans 15 amino acids. Per germline, CDR1 SGHTA and CDR2 FQGNSA. Germline trimming cut 7 bases from V and 5 bases from J; bases unmatched to any gene: 8.

J is TRBJ2-7 and V is TRBV6-5; D is perhaps TRBD1 or TRBD2 (9 bases each). V shed 2 bases and J shed 5 bases, with 25 bases lying between them. The CDR3 totals 18 residues. Germline V gives CDR1 MNHEY, CDR2 SVGAGI. As DNA, the CDR3 is TGTGCCAGCAGTTACACCCCTTCTAGCGGGACAGGGTACGACGAGCAGTACTTC. It yields the protein CASSYTPSSGTGYDEQYF.

The chain is built from TRBV13 and TRBJ1-5, with TRBD1 identical over 10 bases. J was trimmed by 5 bases and V by 5 bases; bases with no gene match: 9. CDR3 length: 16 amino acids. Germline values: CDR1 PRHDT, CDR2 FYEKMQ (reference sequence). CDR3 sequence reads: CASSTIGQGGHQPQHF. CDR3 DNA: TGTGCCAGCAGCACGATAGGACAGGGGGGGCATCAGCCCCAGCATTTT.

This clonotype was counted at least ten times. The chain carries TRBV11-2 and TRBJ1-1, with a tentative D call TRBD1 (5 bases). V gave up 2 bases and J gave up 1 base, with 14 bases separating them. The length of the CDR3 is 16 residues. Germline V gene data show CDR1 as SGHAT and CDR2 as FQNNGV. CDR3 nucleotides: TGTGCCAGCAGCTTACATGCCGGGGGAGCGAACACTGAAGCTTTCTTT. The encoded protein is CASSLHAGGANTEAFF. The variable domain in full, with the rest retrieved from reference TRBV11-2 and TRBJ1-1, is EAGVAQSPRYKIIEKRQSVAFWCNPISGHATLYWYQQILGQGPKLLIQFQNNGVVDDSQLPKDRFSAERLKGVDSTLKIQPAKLEDSAVYLCASSLHAGGANTEAFFGQGTRLTVV.

Here the CDR3 DNA reads TGTGCCAGTAGTATTAGGGGACAGGGCGAGACCCAGTACTTC. Protein product: CASSIRGQGETQYF. V usage is TRBV19 and J usage is TRBJ2-5; 9 bases are shared with TRBD1. The J segment lost 5 bases and the V segment lost 3 bases, leaving 4 bases of the junction unmatched. CDR1 and CDR2 (germline): LNHDA, SQIVND (reference sequence). The CDR3 is 14 amino acids.

This clonotype has at least ten counts. This rearrangement joins TRBV2 to TRBJ1-1; D may be TRBD1 (5 bases). The V end was cut by 7 bases, the J end by 0 bases, with 9 bases between. The CDR3 is made up of 13 amino acids. CDR1 SNHLY and CDR2 FYNNEI come from the germline V gene. DNA of the CDR3: TGTGCCAGCATGGGGCCTATGAACACTGAAGCTTTCTTT. Amino acids: CASMGPMNTEAFF.

J is TRBJ2-1 and V is TRBV6-1; TRBD2 aligns across 8 bases. J lost 0 bases, V lost 4 bases, and 8 bases had no gene match. Germline CDR1 MNHNS, CDR2 SASEGT. This CDR3 has 17 residues. In DNA, the CDR3 is TGTGCCAGCAGTGTGGGGGGCGGGGGGAGCTCCTACAATGAGCAGTTCTTC. This encodes CASSVGGGGSSYNEQFF.

This clonotype was observed a handful of times. The rearrangement joins TRBV15 to TRBJ2-3; no clear D. V lost 1 base and J lost 7, with 6 bases in between. CDR1 is LNHNV, CDR2 YYDKDF, per germline (reference sequence). CDR3 length equals 12 residues. The CDR3 loop is CATSRVQNTQYF. The CDR3 DNA reads as TGTGCCACCAGCAGAGTACAGAATACGCAGTATTTT.

The V call is TRBV24-1, the J call TRBJ2-1; D gene unclear. The V end was cut by 4 bases, the J end by 7 bases, with 10 bases between. Per germline, CDR1 KGHDR and CDR2 SFDVKD. This CDR3 is built from 13 residues. CDR3: CATSDSGENEQFF. The CDR3 nucleotides are TGTGCCACCAGTGACTCTGGCGAGAATGAGCAGTTCTTC.

This chain joins TRBV7-3 and TRBJ2-3; 16 bases line up with TRBD2. The CDR3 totals 18 residues. Germline CDR1 and CDR2: SGHTA and FQGTGA. V shed 5 bases, J shed 0 bases, and the junction held 5 bases outside the gene matches. The CDR3 coding sequence is TGTGCCAGCAGCCCGGGACTAGCGGGGGGGACTAGCACAGATACGCAGTATTTT. As protein: CASSPGLAGGTSTDTQYF.

This clonotype was seen at least ten times. This rearrangement joins TRBV30 to TRBJ2-5, with TRBD1 as a possible D gene (6 bases). The length of the CDR3 is 14 residues. Germline CDR1 and CDR2: GTSNPN and SVGIG (reference sequence). V shed 2 bases and J shed 3 bases, with 13 bases lying between them. The CDR3 DNA is TGTGCCTGGAGTTCGGTAAGGGGGAAAGAGACCCAGTACTTC. This encodes CAWSSVRGKETQYF.

This chain links TRBV12-3 or TRBV12-4 with TRBJ2-7; tentatively, D is TRBD1 or TRBD2 (5 bases each). V dropped 4 bases and J dropped 6 bases, with 7 bases sitting between them. CDR3 length: 11 residues. This chain's CDR3 is CASSYGAEQYF. In DNA, the CDR3 is TGTGCCAGCAGTTACGGGGCCGAGCAGTACTTC.

This chain connects TRBV19 to TRBJ1-5; 7 nucleotides align to TRBD1. The CDR3 length is 15 residues. Germline V gene lookup returns CDR1 LNHDA and CDR2 SQIVND (reference sequence). Trimming removed 5 bases from V and 4 bases from J; junction bases left unmatched: 8. The DNA for the CDR3 is TGTGCCAGTAGTTCGGCCGCACAGGGGAATCAGCCCCAGCATTTT. Translating gives CASSSAAQGNQPQHF.

This clonotype was seen repeatedly, ten times or more. The gene calls are TRBV28 and TRBJ2-6; D gene unclear. V gave up 5 bases and J gave up 0 bases, with 5 bases separating them. This CDR3 contains 14 residues. Looked up from germline, CDR1 is MDHEN and CDR2 is SYDVKM. In DNA, the CDR3 is TGTGCCAGCAGTATAAGCTCTGGGGCCAACGTCCTGACTTTC. Translating gives CASSISSGANVLTF. The full variable domain, its missing parts supplied by reference TRBV28 and TRBJ2-6, is DVKVTQSSRYLVKRTGEKVFLECVQDMDHENMFWYRQDPGLGLRLIYFSYDVKMKEKGDIPEGYSVSREKKERFSLILESASTNQTSMYLCASSISSGANVLTFGAGSRLTVL.

In its sample, this clonotype is medium-sized (0.01 to 0.1%). This rearrangement joins TRBV15 to TRBJ2-7, with TRBD2 identical over 7 bases. The CDR3 length is 13 residues. Unmatched junction bases numbered 4, after V lost 4 bases and J lost 4 bases. Germline V lookup: CDR1 LNHNV, CDR2 YYDKDF (reference sequence). The CDR3 protein is CATSTGTNYEQYF. For the CDR3, the DNA is TGTGCCACCAGCACAGGGACTAATTACGAGCAGTACTTC.

This clonotype was counted many times. A clone one base away is much larger, so this may be a read error. Lacking the conserved final phenylalanine or tryptophan, this CDR3 likely reflects a read error. This chain links TRBV9 with TRBJ2-5, with D uncertain. V lost 0 bases and J lost 5, with 8 bases in between. The CDR3 totals 13 residues. Germline V CDR1 and CDR2: SGDLS, YYNGEE. The CDR3 is CASSVGLGETQYS. The CDR3 nucleotides are TGTGCCAGCAGCGTAGGTCTAGGGGAGACCCAGTACTCC.